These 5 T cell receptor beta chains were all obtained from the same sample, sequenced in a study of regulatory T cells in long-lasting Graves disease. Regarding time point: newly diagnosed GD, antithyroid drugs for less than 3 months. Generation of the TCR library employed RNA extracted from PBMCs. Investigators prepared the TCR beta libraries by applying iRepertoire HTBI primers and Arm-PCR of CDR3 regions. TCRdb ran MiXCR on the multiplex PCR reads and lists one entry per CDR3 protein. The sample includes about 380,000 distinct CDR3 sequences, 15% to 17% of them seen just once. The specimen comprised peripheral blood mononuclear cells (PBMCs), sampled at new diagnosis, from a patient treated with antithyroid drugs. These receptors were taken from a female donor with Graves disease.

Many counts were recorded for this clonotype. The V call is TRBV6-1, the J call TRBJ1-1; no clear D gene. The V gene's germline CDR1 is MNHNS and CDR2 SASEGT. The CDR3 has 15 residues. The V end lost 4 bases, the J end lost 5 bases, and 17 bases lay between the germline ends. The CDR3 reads CASSVERRTGTEAFF. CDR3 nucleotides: TGTGCCAGCAGTGTGGAGAGAAGGACGGGGACTGAAGCTTTCTTT.

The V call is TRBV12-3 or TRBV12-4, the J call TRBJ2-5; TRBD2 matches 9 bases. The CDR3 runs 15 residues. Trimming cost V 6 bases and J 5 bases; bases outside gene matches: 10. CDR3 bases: TGTGCCAGCAGCTCCAGTAGCGGGGGAGGTGAGACCCAGTACTTC. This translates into CASSSSSGGGETQYF.

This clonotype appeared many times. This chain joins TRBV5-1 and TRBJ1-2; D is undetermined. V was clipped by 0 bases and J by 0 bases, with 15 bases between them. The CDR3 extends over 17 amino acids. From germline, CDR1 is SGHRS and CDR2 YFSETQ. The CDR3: CASSLGPTAITNYGYTF. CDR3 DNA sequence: TGCGCCAGCAGCTTGGGGCCTACCGCTATCACTAACTATGGCTACACCTTC.

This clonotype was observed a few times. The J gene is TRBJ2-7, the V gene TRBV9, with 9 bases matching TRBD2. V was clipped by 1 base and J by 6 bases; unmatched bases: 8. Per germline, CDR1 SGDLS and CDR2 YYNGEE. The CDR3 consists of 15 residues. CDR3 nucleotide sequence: TGTGCCAGCAGCGTAAATAGCGGGAGACAGTCCGAGCAGTACTTC. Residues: CASSVNSGRQSEQYF.

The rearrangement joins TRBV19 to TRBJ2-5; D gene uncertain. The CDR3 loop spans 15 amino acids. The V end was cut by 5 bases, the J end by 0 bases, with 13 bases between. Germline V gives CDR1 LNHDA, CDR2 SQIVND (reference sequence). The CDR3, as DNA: TGTGCCAGTAGTTCAGAGACTGGGAACCAAGAGACCCAGTACTTC. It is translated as CASSSETGNQETQYF.